This TCR beta chain was sequenced in a study of cytomegalovirus exposure and HLA in healthy donors. Study-wide results and limits: A later analysis linked a missense DCLRE1C variant to TCR beta V- and J-gene trimming.

In the PCR, 60 Vbeta and 13 Jbeta primers were used. Data came from immunoSEQ multiplex PCR; TCRdb stores just in-frame clones and leaves some out. The repertoire has some 160,000 clones, around 80% of them found once; the top ten carry roughly 0.5%. Notes on this clone: Its cognate antigen is unknown.

The CDR3 runs 15 residues. With 2 bases removed from V and 3 bases from J, the gap between germline ends came to 13 bases. Germline V gene sequence: CDR1 MNHEY, CDR2 SVGAGI. The rearrangement links TRBV6-5 to TRBJ1-2, with a tentative D call TRBD1 (6 bases). Input material: PBMCs. The receptor comes from a woman between 50 and 59 years old in good health and CMV-seronegative. CDR3 region: CASSYGGGADYGYTF. The CDR3 DNA sequence: TGTGCCAGCAGTTACGGTGGGGGCGCGGACTATGGCTACACCTTC.